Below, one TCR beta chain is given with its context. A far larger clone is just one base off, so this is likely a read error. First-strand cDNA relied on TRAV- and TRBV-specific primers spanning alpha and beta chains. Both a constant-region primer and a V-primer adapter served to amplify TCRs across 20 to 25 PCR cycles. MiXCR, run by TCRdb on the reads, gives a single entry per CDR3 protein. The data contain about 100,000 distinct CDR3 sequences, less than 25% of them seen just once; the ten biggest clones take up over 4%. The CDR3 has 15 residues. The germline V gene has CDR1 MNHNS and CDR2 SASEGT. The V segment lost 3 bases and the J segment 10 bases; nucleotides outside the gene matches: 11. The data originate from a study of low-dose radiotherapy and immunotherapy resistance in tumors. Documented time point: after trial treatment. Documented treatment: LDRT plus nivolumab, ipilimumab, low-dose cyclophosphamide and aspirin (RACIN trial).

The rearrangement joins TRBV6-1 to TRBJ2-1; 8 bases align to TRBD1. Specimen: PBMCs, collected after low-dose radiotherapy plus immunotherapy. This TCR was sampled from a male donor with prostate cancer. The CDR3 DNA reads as TGTGCCAGCAGTGACGGGGCAGGGGGCTACTACGAGCAGTTCTTC. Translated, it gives CASSDGAGGYYEQFF.